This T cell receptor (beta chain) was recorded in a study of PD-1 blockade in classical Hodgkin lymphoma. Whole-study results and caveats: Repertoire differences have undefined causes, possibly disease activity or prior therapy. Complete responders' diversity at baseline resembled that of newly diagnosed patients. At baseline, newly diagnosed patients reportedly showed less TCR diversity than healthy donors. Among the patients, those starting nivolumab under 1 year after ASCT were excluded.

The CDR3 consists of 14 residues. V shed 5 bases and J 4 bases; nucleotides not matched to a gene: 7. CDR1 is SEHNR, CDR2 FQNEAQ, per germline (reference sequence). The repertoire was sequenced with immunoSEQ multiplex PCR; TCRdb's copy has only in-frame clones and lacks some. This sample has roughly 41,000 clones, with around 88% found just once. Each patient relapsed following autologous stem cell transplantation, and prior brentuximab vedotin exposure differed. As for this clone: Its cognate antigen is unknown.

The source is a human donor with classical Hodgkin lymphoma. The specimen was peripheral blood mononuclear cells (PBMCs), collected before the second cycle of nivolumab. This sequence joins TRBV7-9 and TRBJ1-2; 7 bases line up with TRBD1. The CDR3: CASSLRGETYGYTF. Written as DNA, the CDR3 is TGTGCCAGCAGCCTCAGGGGGGAAACCTATGGCTACACCTTC. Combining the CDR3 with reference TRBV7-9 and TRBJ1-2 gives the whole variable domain DTGVSQNPRHKITKRGQNVTFRCDPISEHNRLYWYRQTLGQGPEFLTYFQNEAQLEKSRLLSDRFSAERPKGSFSTLEIQRTEQGDSAMYLCASSLRGETYGYTFGSGTRLTVV.